The entry below gives a single T cell receptor beta chain sequence along with its context. Its antigen is as yet unknown. Over several immunoSEQ plates, each subset's genomic DNA was distributed in even portions. Profiling relied on immunoSEQ multiplex PCR, and the TCRdb table lists in-frame clones only, not all of them. The data hold 2 million or so clones, with 85% to 95% observed a single time. There are 15 residues in the CDR3. V was pared by 5 bases and J by 2 bases, with 17 bases between. Germline V gene lookup returns CDR1 SGHKS and CDR2 YYEKEE (reference sequence). This entry comes from a study of shared clonotypes between healthy human individuals. General study findings and limits: It was the non-shared clonotypes that had lower generation probabilities than clonotypes shared by all four donors. Naive subsets usually exceeded memory subsets in estimated richness.

The V call is TRBV5-5, the J call TRBJ2-7; D gene ambiguous. The sample was naive CD4+ T cells sorted from blood. The subset denotes: CD45RA+ positively selected. The clonotype comes from a man between 18 and 35 years old in good health. This CDR3 reads CASSRTDAHTYEQYF. The CDR3 DNA follows: TGTGCCAGCAGTCGTACAGATGCGCATACCTACGAGCAGTACTTC. The full variable domain, in which reference TRBV5-5 and TRBJ2-7 provide the parts outside the CDR3, is DAGVTQSPTHLIKTRGQQVTLRCSPISGHKSVSWYQQVLGQGPQFIFQYYEKEERGRGNFPDRFSARQFPNYSSELNVNALLLGDSALYLCASSRTDAHTYEQYFGPGTRLTVT.